The 9 T cell receptor beta chains presented below share a single source sample, sequenced in a study of brain T cells in children with intractable seizures. Here immunoSEQ multiplex PCR was the method, and the copy in TCRdb shows in-frame clones only, minus some. Here the sample spans approximately 110,000 clones, 85% to 95% being singletons. The starting material was peripheral blood, obtained at surgery. These receptors originate from a boy in the first two years of life with hemimegalencephaly and intractable seizures.

V and J are TRBV27 and TRBJ2-7, with 11 bases fitting TRBD2. The CDR3 length is 18 residues. The germline V gene encodes CDR1 MNHEY and CDR2 SMNVEV (reference sequence). V lost 5 bases to trimming and J lost 6 bases; unmatched junction nucleotides: 18. In nucleotides, the CDR3 is TGTGCCAGCAGTATCCTGACTGATAGCGGGAGGGAGTTAGGCGAGCAGTACTTC. Translating gives CASSILTDSGRELGEQYF.

The J gene is TRBJ2-3, the V gene TRBV19; 9 nucleotides line up with TRBD2. The length of the CDR3 is 15 residues. In germline, CDR1 is LNHDA, CDR2 SQIVND (reference sequence). V dropped 6 bases and J dropped 2; count of bases not matched to a gene: 6. The CDR3 region is CASRRTSAYTDTQYF. As DNA, the CDR3 is TGTGCCAGTAGGAGGACTAGCGCCTACACAGATACGCAGTATTTT. Filled out from reference TRBV19 and TRBJ2-3, the complete variable domain reads DGGITQSPKYLFRKEGQNVTLSCEQNLNHDAMYWYRQDPGQGLRLIYYSQIVNDFQKGDIAEGYSVSREKKESFPLTVTSAQKNPTAFYLCASRRTSAYTDTQYFGPGTRLTVL.

V gene TRBV7-9 combines with J gene TRBJ2-7; TRBD2 might be the D (5 bases). Germline CDR1 and CDR2: SEHNR and FQNEAQ (reference sequence). The germline V and J ends were trimmed by 1 base and 0 bases, with 10 bases remaining between them. This CDR3 contains 15 residues. The CDR3 is CASSLGEHSSYEQYF. The CDR3 DNA follows: TGTGCCAGCAGCTTAGGGGAGCACAGCTCCTACGAGCAGTACTTC.

The rearrangement joins TRBV28 to TRBJ2-1; 8 nucleotides align to TRBD1. The CDR3 runs 19 residues. Trimming removed 2 bases from V and 4 bases from J; junction bases left unmatched: 16. Germline CDR1 MDHEN, CDR2 SYDVKM. The CDR3 DNA reads TGTGCCAGCAGTTTAGGGACAGGTGTATACTCGTGGGTATACAATGAGCAGTTCTTC. Its translation is CASSLGTGVYSWVYNEQFF.

The V and J genes are TRBV6-5 and TRBJ2-1; 7 bases line up with TRBD2. This CDR3 has 15 residues. The junction had 5 bases not matched to a gene; V was cut back by 4 bases and J by 2 bases. CDR1 is MNHEY, CDR2 SVGAGI, per germline. CDR3 loop: CASSSQRGTYNEQFF. The CDR3 DNA is TGTGCCAGCAGTTCCCAGCGGGGCACCTACAATGAGCAGTTCTTC.

This chain uses TRBV28 with TRBJ2-7; D unresolved. CDR1 is MDHEN and CDR2 is SYDVKM in the germline V gene. The CDR3 sequence is 15 residues long. The V end was cut by 5 bases, the J end by 2 bases, with 16 bases between. The CDR3 DNA reads TGTGCCAGCAGTCCCTCTAGACGCTTAACCTACGAGCAGTACTTC. Protein: CASSPSRRLTYEQYF. Based on the CDR3 plus reference TRBV28 and TRBJ2-7, the full variable domain is DVKVTQSSRYLVKRTGEKVFLECVQDMDHENMFWYRQDPGLGLRLIYFSYDVKMKEKGDIPEGYSVSREKKERFSLILESASTNQTSMYLCASSPSRRLTYEQYFGPGTRLTVT.

The V call is TRBV27, the J call TRBJ2-1, with D possibly TRBD2 on 5 matching bases. Trimming shortened V by 3 bases and J by 2 bases, and 11 bases separated the two germline ends. The CDR3 is made up of 15 amino acids. CDR1 is MNHEY and CDR2 is SMNVEV in the germline V gene (reference sequence). CDR3 region: CASSLAGGPYNEQFF. CDR3 DNA: TGTGCCAGCAGTTTGGCGGGCGGACCCTACAATGAGCAGTTCTTC.

The gene calls are TRBV5-1 and TRBJ2-7; D may match TRBD1 or TRBD2 (5 bases each). The V end lost 4 bases, the J end lost 3 bases, and 14 bases lay between the germline ends. The CDR3 consists of 14 residues. Germline CDR1 is SGHRS and CDR2 is YFSETQ. CDR3 DNA sequence: TGCGCCAGCAGCGTGGGGACGGGCTACTACGAGCAGTACTTC. Amino acids: CASSVGTGYYEQYF. The whole variable domain, filled in from reference TRBV5-1 and TRBJ2-7, reads KAGVTQTPRYLIKTRGQQVTLSCSPISGHRSVSWYQQTPGQGLQFLFEYFSETQRNKGNFPGRFSGRQFSNSRSEMNVSTLELGDSALYLCASSVGTGYYEQYFGPGTRLTVT.

The chain recombines TRBV7-3 with TRBJ2-1; 10 nucleotides agree with TRBD2. Germline values: CDR1 SGHTA, CDR2 FQGTGA. CDR3 length: 15 amino acids. V lost 5 bases and J lost 8; bases outside the gene matches: 9. The CDR3 DNA reads as TGTGCCAGCAGCCATAAAGCGGGAGGGAGAGATGAGCAGTTCTTC. Residues: CASSHKAGGRDEQFF.